This T cell receptor (beta chain) was sequenced in a study of early T cells in non-severe SARS-CoV-2 infection. About the research overall: Chains were unpaired, as sequencing was done on bulk RNA from unsorted whole blood. Findings of the study overall: Anti-spike CD8 responses were favored in VDJdb matching, and private and CD4 specificities were missed.

This clonotype turned up a few times. Its antigen remains unidentified. The V gene end was trimmed by 8 bases and the J gene end by 0 bases; junction bases not matched to a gene: 6. The CDR3 totals 14 residues. Researchers attached unique molecular identifiers to individual cDNA molecules. From the 5' RACE reads, TCRdb called clonotypes with MiXCR, one entry per CDR3 protein. The sample lists about 80,000 distinct CDR3 sequences, 9.5% to 13% occurring once. The chain carries TRBV12-3 or TRBV12-4 and TRBJ1-2, with 7 bases fitting TRBD1. The sequence was obtained from an adult who was a healthcare worker with PCR-confirmed SARS-CoV-2 infection or an uninfected control (not recorded which). Material: whole blood. The CDR3 DNA follows: TGTGCCAGCGGAAGACAGGGAGCTAACTATGGCTACACCTTC. This gives the protein CASGRQGANYGYTF.